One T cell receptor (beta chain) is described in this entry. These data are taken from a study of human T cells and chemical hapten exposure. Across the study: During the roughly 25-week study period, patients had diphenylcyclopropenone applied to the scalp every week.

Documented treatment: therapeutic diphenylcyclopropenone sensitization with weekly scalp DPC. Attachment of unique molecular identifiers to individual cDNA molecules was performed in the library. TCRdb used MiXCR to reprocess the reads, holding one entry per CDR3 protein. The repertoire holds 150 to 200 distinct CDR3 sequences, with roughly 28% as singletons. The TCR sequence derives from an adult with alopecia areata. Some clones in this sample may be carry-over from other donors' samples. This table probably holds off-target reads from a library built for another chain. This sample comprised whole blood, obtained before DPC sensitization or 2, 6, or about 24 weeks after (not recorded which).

CDR3 sequence reads: CASSQVPGSEAFF. The CDR3 DNA reads TGCGCCAGCAGCCAAGTCCCCGGTTCTGAAGCTTTCTTT. The rearrangement links TRBV4-3 to TRBJ1-1; D ambiguous. Germline CDR1 is LGHNA and CDR2 is YSLEER. The V and J ends lost 1 base and 6 bases respectively, with 9 bases between them. The CDR3 totals 13 residues.